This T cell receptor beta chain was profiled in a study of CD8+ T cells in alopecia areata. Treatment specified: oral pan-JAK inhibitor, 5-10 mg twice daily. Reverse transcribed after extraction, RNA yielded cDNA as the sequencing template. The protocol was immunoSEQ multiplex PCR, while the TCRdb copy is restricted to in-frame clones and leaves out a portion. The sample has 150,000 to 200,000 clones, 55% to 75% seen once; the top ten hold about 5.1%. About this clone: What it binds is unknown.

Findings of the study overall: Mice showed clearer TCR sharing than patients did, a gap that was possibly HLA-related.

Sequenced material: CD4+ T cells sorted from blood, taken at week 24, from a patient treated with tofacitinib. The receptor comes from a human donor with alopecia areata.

The CDR3 DNA is TGTGCCAGCGGCAGGGATAGCAATCAGCCCCAGCATTTT. Translating gives CASGRDSNQPQHF. The J gene is TRBJ1-5, the V gene TRBV2, with a possible D match to TRBD1 (5 bases). Deletions cut 8 bases from V and 0 bases from J, with 8 bases between. This CDR3 has 13 amino acids. Looked up from germline, CDR1 is SNHLY and CDR2 is FYNNEI.